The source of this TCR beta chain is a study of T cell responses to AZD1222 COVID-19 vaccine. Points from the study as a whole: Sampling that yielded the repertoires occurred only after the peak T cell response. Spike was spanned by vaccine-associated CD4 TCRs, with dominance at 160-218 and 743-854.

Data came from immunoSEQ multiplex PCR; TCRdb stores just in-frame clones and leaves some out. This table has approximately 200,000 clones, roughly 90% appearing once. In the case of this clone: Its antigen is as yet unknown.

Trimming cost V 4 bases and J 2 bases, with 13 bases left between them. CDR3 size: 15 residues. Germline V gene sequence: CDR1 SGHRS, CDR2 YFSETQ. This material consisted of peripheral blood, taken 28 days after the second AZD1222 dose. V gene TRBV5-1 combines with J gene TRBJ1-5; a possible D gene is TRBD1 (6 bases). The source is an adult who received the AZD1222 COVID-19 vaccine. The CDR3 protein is CASSPQGLGNQPQHF. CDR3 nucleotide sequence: TGCGCCAGCAGCCCACAGGGTTTGGGCAATCAGCCCCAGCATTTT. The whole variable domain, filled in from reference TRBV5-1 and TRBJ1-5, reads KAGVTQTPRYLIKTRGQQVTLSCSPISGHRSVSWYQQTPGQGLQFLFEYFSETQRNKGNFPGRFSGRQFSNSRSEMNVSTLELGDSALYLCASSPQGLGNQPQHFGDGTRLSIL.